The 9 T cell receptor beta chains presented below share a single source sample, sequenced in a study of blood T cells in healthy people across ages. The use of a sample-barcoded 5' primer and a J-beta primer mix characterized a second PCR of roughly 7 to 11 cycles. In TCRdb, the 5' RACE reads were re-called with MiXCR into one record per CDR3 protein. The sample shows approximately 2,000,000 distinct CDR3 sequences, about 39% of them seen only once. Sequencing was done on a sample of blood. Source of these receptors: a human donor in good health.

On this clonotype itself: A read error may produce the germline difference seen at one junction end. The rearrangement links TRBV6-2 or TRBV6-3 to TRBJ2-5; D unresolved. This CDR3 is 12 amino acids long. In germline, CDR1 is MNHEY, CDR2 SVGEGT. Here the CDR3 reads CTSSAVQETQYF. The CDR3 DNA reads as TGTACCAGCAGTGCGGTCCAAGAGACCCAGTACTTC.

The chain links TRBV4-2 to TRBJ2-4; 7 bases are a match to TRBD1. This CDR3 comprises 17 residues. Germline CDR1 is LGHNA and CDR2 is YNFKEQ. The V gene end was trimmed by 0 bases and the J gene end by 13 bases; junction bases not matched to a gene: 18. CDR3 nucleotide sequence: TGTGCCAGCAGCCAAGATCGGAGGCAGGGGGTTTCCTACGAACAGTACTTC. Residues: CASSQDRRQGVSYEQYF.

This clonotype was seen more than once but under ten times. This sequence joins TRBV18 and TRBJ2-1; a possible D gene is TRBD2 (6 bases). V was pared by 6 bases and J by 8 bases, with 23 bases between. The CDR3 covers 16 residues. Germline CDR1 is KGHSH and CDR2 is LQKENI. DNA of the CDR3: TGTGCCAGCTCTTCGCGTAAGAATGGCGGGATGGATGAGCAGTTCTTC. It is translated as CASSSRKNGGMDEQFF.

This CDR3 is CASSLVGGPDGYTF. CDR3 nucleotide sequence: TGTGCCAGCAGCTTGGTTGGGGGGCCCGATGGCTACACCTTC. The chain carries TRBV5-6 and TRBJ1-2; possible D gene TRBD1, 6 bases. CDR3 size: 14 residues. Between the trimmed V and J ends, which lost 0 bases and 6 bases, there was a span of 12 bases. From germline, CDR1 is SGHDT and CDR2 YYEEEE.

The chain combines TRBV7-2 with TRBJ2-7; the D gene is possibly TRBD1 (6 bases). The CDR3 totals 14 residues. Germline V gives CDR1 SGHTA, CDR2 FQGNSA. V was cut by 3 bases and J by 3 bases, with 12 bases left in between. CDR3 bases: TGTGCCAGCAGCTTCCGGGGACAAAACTACGAGCAGTACTTC. Its translation: CASSFRGQNYEQYF.

V and J are TRBV14 and TRBJ2-1; no definite D call. In germline, CDR1 is SGHDN, CDR2 FVKESK. The CDR3 sequence is 16 residues long. V was pared by 1 base and J by 5 bases, with 15 bases between. The CDR3 here is CASSQAFLSYDNEQFF. The CDR3 nucleotides are TGTGCCAGCAGCCAAGCTTTTCTTTCCTATGACAATGAGCAGTTCTTC.

This chain uses TRBV5-4 with TRBJ2-1; D perhaps matches TRBD1 (6 bases). The length of the CDR3 is 15 residues. CDR1 and CDR2 from the germline V gene are SGHNT and YYREEE (reference sequence). The V end lost 4 bases, the J end lost 4 bases, and 15 bases lay between the germline ends. The CDR3 coding sequence is TGTGCCAGCAGCCGGGACAAGGGGATATACAATGAGCAGTTCTTC. Its protein product is CASSRDKGIYNEQFF.

About this clonotype itself: Given a much more abundant clone one base away, this may be a read error. The chain recombines TRBV4-2 with TRBJ2-1; 7 bases are a match to TRBD1. This CDR3 has 15 residues. Trimming removed 1 base from V and 6 bases from J; junction bases left unmatched: 6. The germline V gene encodes CDR1 LGHNA and CDR2 YNFKEQ. CDR3 nucleotides: TGTGCCAGCAGCCAAGGAGTCGCAGGGGGCAATGAGCAGTTCTTC. Residues: CASSQGVAGGNEQFF.

This sequence joins TRBV3-1 and TRBJ1-1; weak D call: TRBD1 (6 bases). In germline, CDR1 is LGHDT, CDR2 YNNKEL (reference sequence). The V and J ends lost 2 bases and 4 bases respectively, with 14 bases between them. The CDR3 totals 15 residues. In nucleotides, the CDR3 is TGTGCCAGCAGCCAATACAGGGAGTTGGGCACTGAAGCTTTCTTT. Protein sequence: CASSQYRELGTEAFF. Looking up the rest from reference TRBV3-1 and TRBJ1-1 gives the full variable domain: DTAVSQTPKYLVTQMGNDKSIKCEQNLGHDTMYWYKQDSKKFLKIMFSYNNKELIINETVPNRFSPKSPDKAHLNLHINSLELGDSAVYFCASSQYRELGTEAFFGQGTRLTVV.